This TCR beta chain was documented in a study of shared clonotypes between healthy human individuals. Study context: The people who gave samples were two women and a few men aged 18 to 49. Donors had three CD4 naive, three CD4 memory, two CD8 naive and one CD8 memory plate apiece. Study outcomes and limitations: Limitation of the genetic and exposure-history diversity represented came from the few donors. It was the non-shared clonotypes that had lower generation probabilities than clonotypes shared by all four donors.

This clone has just one count. Its target is unknown. Sequencing was performed with immunoSEQ multiplex PCR; in TCRdb, only in-frame clones are kept and a portion is missing. Of hundreds of thousands of clones detected, 98% appear once; the ten largest clones hold 0.25% to 0.35%. V was clipped by 1 base and J by 0 bases, with 10 bases between them. Germline V gives CDR1 LGHNA, CDR2 YSLEER. The CDR3 sequence is 16 residues long. Naive CD8 isolation took CD45RO-negative cells positively selected for CCR7 and excluded terminally differentiated effector memory CD45RA+ cells. V is TRBV4-3 and J is TRBJ2-1; TRBD2 is a possible D gene (5 bases). The source is a man in his thirties or forties in good health. Sequenced: naive CD8+ T cells sorted from blood. The CDR3 sequence is CASSQASGSSYNEQFF. CDR3 nucleotide sequence: TGCGCCAGCAGCCAAGCCAGCGGCAGCTCCTACAATGAGCAGTTCTTC.